This T cell receptor (beta chain) was captured by sequencing in a study of cytomegalovirus exposure and HLA in healthy donors. Whole-study context: The use of the same platform for the 100 to 150 validation repertoires and the roughly 630 first-cohort repertoires was reported by a later analysis.

Findings and caveats of the study: Rare TCR sequences dominated, though some public TCRs recurred in many donors. In the 130 or so validation repertoires, a later analysis found that first-cohort TCR clusters tended to co-occur. CMV antigen specificity of a few CMV-associated chains was confirmed in vitro.

CDR3 length: 14 amino acids. The germline V and J ends were trimmed by 7 bases and 0 bases, with 9 bases remaining between them. CDR1 LGHNA and CDR2 YNFKEQ come from the germline V gene. As to this clone: Antigen: not known.

The method was immunoSEQ multiplex PCR; TCRdb's version includes in-frame clones alone and lacks a portion of them. The profile shows approximately 160,000 clones, about 96% of them singletons. The V and J genes are TRBV4-2 and TRBJ2-2; D is perhaps TRBD1 (6 bases). The receptor's source is a woman between 18 and 29 years old in good health and CMV-seronegative. Sequences were obtained from PBMCs. In DNA form, the CDR3 reads TGTGCCAGCACGGACAGTGCGAACACCGGGGAGCTGTTTTTT. This sequence encodes CASTDSANTGELFF.